A selection of T cell receptor beta chains follows, all from one sample in a study of T-cell reconstitution after alpha-beta-depleted transplantation in children. TCRdb used MiXCR to reprocess the PCR reads, holding one entry per CDR3 protein. The table records hundreds of thousands of distinct CDR3 sequences, about a sixth of them present only once. The sample was PBMCs, mostly from graft donor cells, taken 360 days after TCRalphabeta/CD19-depleted stem cell transplant. The receptors originated from a boy in the first two years of life who had a stem cell transplant for Wiskott-Aldrich syndrome, so the T cells may come from the graft donor. Each CDR3 is given with its conserved first and last residue. The D gene is left open where the match is weak. Clone size is given for some rows only: seen once, a few or many times, or a class if the clone is expanded.

J gene,V gene,clone size,D gene,CDR3 DNA,CDR3 protein
TRBJ1-1,TRBV20-1,.,.,TGCAGTGCGGGGGACGGGAACACTGAAGCTTTCTTT,CSAGDGNTEAFF
TRBJ2-2,TRBV2,.,.,TGTGCCAGCAGCGAGGGGGGAAAGGGCACCGGGGAGCTGTTTTTT,CASSEGGKGTGELFF
TRBJ1-5,TRBV12-3/TRBV12-4,.,.,TGTGCCAGCAGTCTTGTCCAGCCGAGCGATCAGCCCCAGCATTTT,CASSLVQPSDQPQHF
TRBJ2-5,TRBV2,few,.,TGTGCCAGCAGTTTTCCCACACCCGGGTCAAAAGGCCAAGAGACCCAGTACTTC,CASSFPTPGSKGQETQYF
TRBJ2-3,TRBV7-9,few,TRBD1,TGTGCCAGCAGCCCTACAGGGGAGAGGAGCACAGATACGCAGTATTTT,CASSPTGERSTDTQYF
TRBJ1-1,TRBV6-2/TRBV6-3,.,.,TGTGCCAGCAGTTACAGGGCCGGGAGGGAGAACACTGAAGCTTTCTTT,CASSYRAGRENTEAFF
TRBJ2-1,TRBV29-1,many,TRBD2,TGCAGCGTAAGAAGCGGGAGGAGTTCCTACAATGAGCAGTTCTTC,CSVRSGRSSYNEQFF
TRBJ1-4,TRBV10-3,.,TRBD1,TGTGCCATCAGCGCGACCGGGACAGGGGAGGAAAAACTGTTTTTT,CAISATGTGEEKLFF
TRBJ2-6,TRBV7-6,.,.,TGTGCCAGCAGCGTCCGGGTCCTTTCTGGGGCCAACGTCCTGACTTTC,CASSVRVLSGANVLTF
TRBJ2-3,TRBV5-1,few,.,TGCGCCAGCAGCTTGGCGCTAGCCACAGATACGCAGTATTTT,CASSLALATDTQYF
TRBJ2-7,TRBV5-1,few,TRBD2,TGCGCCAGCAGGCGGGGGGAACCCTACGAGCAGTACTTC,CASRRGEPYEQYF
TRBJ2-1,TRBV24-1,many,.,TGTGCCACCAGTGAGTCAGGCTTCCCGGGTGAGCAGTTCTTC,CATSESGFPGEQFF
TRBJ2-1,TRBV6-2/TRBV6-3,.,TRBD2,TGTGCCAGCAGCCGCGGGGGGGCTCTAAATGAGCAGTTCTTC,CASSRGGALNEQFF
TRBJ1-2,TRBV5-1,few,.,TGCGCCAGCAGCTTACAGGGTGCATCCTATGGCTACACCTTC,CASSLQGASYGYTF
TRBJ2-4,TRBV12-3/TRBV12-4,.,.,TGTGCCAGCAGTTTCGTCGCGCGGCCAGCCAAAAACATTCAGTACTTC,CASSFVARPAKNIQYF
TRBJ2-3,TRBV5-1,.,.,TGCGCCAGCAGGTCGAGCAACACAGATACGCAGTATTTT,CASRSSNTDTQYF
TRBJ2-7,TRBV27,.,.,TGTGCCAGCAGTTTATCGCGTCCGGGCTCCTACGAGCAGTACTTC,CASSLSRPGSYEQYF
TRBJ2-7,TRBV11-2,.,TRBD1,TGTGCCAGCAGACGAGGGGACAGGGAGTCCAACGAGCAGTACTTC,CASRRGDRESNEQYF
TRBJ2-3,TRBV4-3,few,.,TGCGCCAGCAGCCAAAGGAGGGAGGCAGATACGCAGTATTTT,CASSQRREADTQYF
TRBJ2-7,TRBV27,.,.,TGTGCCAGCAGCTTTTACAGGGTAGGCGAGCAGTACTTC,CASSFYRVGEQYF
TRBJ2-5,TRBV11-2,.,TRBD2,TGTGCCAGCAGCCAACCGGGACTAGCGGGATCCCTGTCGAAGACCCAGTACTTC,CASSQPGLAGSLSKTQYF
TRBJ2-4,TRBV5-1,once,TRBD2,TGCGCCAGCAGCGCGGCTAGCGGGAGCGAAAACATTCAGTACTTC,CASSAASGSENIQYF
TRBJ1-1,TRBV5-6,few,.,TGTGCCAGCAGCTCTACGGGGGGTAAAACTGAAGCTTTCTTT,CASSSTGGKTEAFF
TRBJ2-7,TRBV5-1,few,.,TGCGCCAGCAGCTTGGGTGGCAGGAGCTCCTACGAGCAGTACTTC,CASSLGGRSSYEQYF